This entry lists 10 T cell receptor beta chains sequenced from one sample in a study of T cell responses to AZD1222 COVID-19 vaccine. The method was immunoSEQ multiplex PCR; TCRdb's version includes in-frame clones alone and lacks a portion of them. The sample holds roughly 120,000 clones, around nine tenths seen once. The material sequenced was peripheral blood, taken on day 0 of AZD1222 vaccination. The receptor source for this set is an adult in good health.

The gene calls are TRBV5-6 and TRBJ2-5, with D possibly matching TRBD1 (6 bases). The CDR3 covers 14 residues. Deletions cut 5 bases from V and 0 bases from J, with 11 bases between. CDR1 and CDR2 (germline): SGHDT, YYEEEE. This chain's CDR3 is CASREQGNQETQYF. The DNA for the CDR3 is TGTGCCAGCAGGGAACAGGGCAACCAAGAGACCCAGTACTTC.

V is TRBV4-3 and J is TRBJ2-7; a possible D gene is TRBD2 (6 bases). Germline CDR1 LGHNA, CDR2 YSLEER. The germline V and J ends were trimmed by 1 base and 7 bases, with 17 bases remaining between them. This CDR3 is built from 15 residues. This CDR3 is CASSQVGTPRGEQYF. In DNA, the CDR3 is TGCGCCAGCAGCCAAGTTGGGACTCCCCGAGGGGAGCAGTACTTC.

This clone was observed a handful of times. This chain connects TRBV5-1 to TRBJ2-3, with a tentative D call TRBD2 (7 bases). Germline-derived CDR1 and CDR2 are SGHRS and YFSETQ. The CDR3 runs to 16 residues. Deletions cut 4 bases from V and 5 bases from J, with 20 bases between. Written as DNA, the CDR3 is TGCGCCAGCAGCCTCCAGGGCGGGGGCATGGGAGATACGCAGTATTTT. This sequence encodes CASSLQGGGMGDTQYF. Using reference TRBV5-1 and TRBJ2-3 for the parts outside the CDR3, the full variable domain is KAGVTQTPRYLIKTRGQQVTLSCSPISGHRSVSWYQQTPGQGLQFLFEYFSETQRNKGNFPGRFSGRQFSNSRSEMNVSTLELGDSALYLCASSLQGGGMGDTQYFGPGTRLTVL.

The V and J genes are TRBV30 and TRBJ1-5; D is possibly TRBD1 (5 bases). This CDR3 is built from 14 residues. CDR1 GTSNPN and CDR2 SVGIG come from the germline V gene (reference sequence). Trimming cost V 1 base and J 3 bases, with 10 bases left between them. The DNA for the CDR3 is TGTGCCTGGAGTGATCGACAGAACAATCAGCCCCAGCATTTT. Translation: CAWSDRQNNQPQHF.

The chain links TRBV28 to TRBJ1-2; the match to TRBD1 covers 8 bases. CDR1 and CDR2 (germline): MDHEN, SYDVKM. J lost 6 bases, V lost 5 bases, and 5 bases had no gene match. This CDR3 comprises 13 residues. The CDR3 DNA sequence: TGTGCCAGCAGTCCTCGGACAGGGAATGGCTACACCTTC. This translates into CASSPRTGNGYTF.

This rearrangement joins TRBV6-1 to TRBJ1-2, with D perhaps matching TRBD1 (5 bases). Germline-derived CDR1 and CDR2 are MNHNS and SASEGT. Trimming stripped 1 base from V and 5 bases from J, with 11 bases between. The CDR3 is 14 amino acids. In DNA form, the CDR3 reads TGTGCCAGCAGTGAAGTTAGAGGGGTGTATGGCTACACCTTC. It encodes CASSEVRGVYGYTF.

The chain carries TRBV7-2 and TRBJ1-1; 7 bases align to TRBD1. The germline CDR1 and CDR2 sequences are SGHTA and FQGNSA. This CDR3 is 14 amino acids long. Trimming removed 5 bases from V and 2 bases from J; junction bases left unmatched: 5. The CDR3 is CASSPGQLNTEAFF. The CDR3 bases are TGTGCCAGCAGCCCGGGACAGTTAAACACTGAAGCTTTCTTT.

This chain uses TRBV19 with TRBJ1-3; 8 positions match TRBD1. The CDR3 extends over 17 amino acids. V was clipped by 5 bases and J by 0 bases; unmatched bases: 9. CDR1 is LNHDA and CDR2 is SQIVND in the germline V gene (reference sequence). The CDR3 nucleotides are TGTGCCAGTAGTCCTCGGACAGGGCCGTACTCTGGAAACACCATATATTTT. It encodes CASSPRTGPYSGNTIYF.

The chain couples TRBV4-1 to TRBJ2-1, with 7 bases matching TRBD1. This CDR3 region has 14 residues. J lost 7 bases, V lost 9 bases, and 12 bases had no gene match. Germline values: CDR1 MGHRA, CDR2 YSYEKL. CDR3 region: CASSNRGGINEQFF. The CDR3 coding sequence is TGCGCCAGTTCGAACAGGGGTGGAATAAATGAGCAGTTCTTC.

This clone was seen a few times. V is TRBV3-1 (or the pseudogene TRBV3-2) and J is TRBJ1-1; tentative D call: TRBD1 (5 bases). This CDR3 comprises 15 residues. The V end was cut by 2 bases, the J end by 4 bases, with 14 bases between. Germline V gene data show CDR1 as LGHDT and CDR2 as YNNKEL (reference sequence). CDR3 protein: CASSQQGDGSTEAFF. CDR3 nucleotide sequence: TGTGCCAGCAGCCAACAGGGTGATGGGTCCACTGAAGCTTTCTTT.